Listed here is a single T cell receptor beta chain. What it binds is unknown. This specimen comes from a study of T cell repertoires in cytomegalovirus infection. In the study overall: Newly reported HLA-C-restricted and thoroughly characterized HLA-B-restricted CMV epitopes were employed. Matching HLA type and CMV infection were both indicated by public TCR beta signatures. Study-level results: CMV-specific HLA-C-restricted TCR beta clonotypes dominated the ex vivo response. Identification of carriers of CMV plus the relevant HLA was achieved through cumulative public TCR beta family frequency.

TCRdb independently ran MiXCR on the reads; one entry per CDR3 protein. Of 700,000 to 900,000 distinct CDR3 sequences in the sample, roughly 28% were seen once. Sequencing was performed on cultured CD8+ T cells from PBMCs, taken from culture after CMV antigen stimulation. The receptor's source is a human donor in good health (CMV status not recorded). Some clones in this sample may be carry-over from other donors' samples.

CDR3 protein: CASISLVGEQFF. CDR3 DNA sequence: TGTGCCAGCATATCCCTAGTGGGTGAGCAGTTCTTC. The gene calls are TRBV6-1 and TRBJ2-1, with D unclear. With 7 bases removed from V and 9 bases from J, the gap between germline ends came to 13 bases. This CDR3 has 12 amino acids. Germline CDR1 is MNHNS and CDR2 is SASEGT.